This T cell receptor beta chain stems from a study of identical twins. The study's findings and limits: Memory repertoires lacked the insertion deficit that abundant cord blood beta clonotypes showed.

A universal primer site was created by template switching, with the cDNA bearing unique molecular identifiers. TCRdb analysed the 5' RACE reads with MiXCR anew, one entry per CDR3 protein. This table holds some 710,000 distinct CDR3 sequences, 5.5% to 7.5% found once. Only healthy Caucasians were included as donors. This clonotype occurred a few times. Its antigen is not known. In germline, CDR1 is SGHTA, CDR2 FQGTGA. V trimming: 5 bases; J trimming: 3 bases; junction bases outside the gene matches: 7. The CDR3 runs to 17 residues. Source material: naive T cells sorted from blood. The TCR originated in a man aged 18 to 29 in good health. The chain joins TRBV7-3 to TRBJ1-6, with 10 bases aligning to TRBD1. The CDR3 bases are TGTGCCAGCAGCGGACCGGGACAGGGGAACTATAATTCACCCCTCCACTTT. Translated: CASSGPGQGNYNSPLHF. Together with reference TRBV7-3 and TRBJ1-6, the CDR3 gives the full variable domain: GAGVSQTPSNKVTEKGKYVELRCDPISGHTALYWYRQSLGQGPEFLIYFQGTGAADDSGLPNDRFFAVRPEGSVSTLKIQRTERGDSAVYLCASSGPGQGNYNSPLHFGNGTRLTVT.